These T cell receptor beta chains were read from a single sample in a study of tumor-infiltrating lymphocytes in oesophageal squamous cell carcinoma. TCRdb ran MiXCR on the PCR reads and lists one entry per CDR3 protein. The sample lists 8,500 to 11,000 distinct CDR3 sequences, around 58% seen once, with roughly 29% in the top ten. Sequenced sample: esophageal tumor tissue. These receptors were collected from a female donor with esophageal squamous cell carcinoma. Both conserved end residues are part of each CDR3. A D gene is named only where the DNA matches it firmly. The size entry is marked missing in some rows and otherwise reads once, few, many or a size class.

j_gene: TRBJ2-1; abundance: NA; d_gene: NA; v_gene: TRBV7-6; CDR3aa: CASSLPGPRTGGEQFF; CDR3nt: TGTGCCAGCAGTTTACCGGGACCACGAACGGGTGGTGAGCAGTTCTTC
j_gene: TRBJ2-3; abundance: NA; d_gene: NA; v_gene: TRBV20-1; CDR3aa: CSATGHISTDTQYF; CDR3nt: TGCAGTGCTACCGGACACATTAGCACAGATACGCAGTATTTT
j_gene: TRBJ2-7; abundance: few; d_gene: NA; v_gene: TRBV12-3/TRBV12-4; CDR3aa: CASSLAVRREQYF; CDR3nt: TGTGCCAGCAGTTTAGCAGTTCGGAGGGAGCAGTACTTC
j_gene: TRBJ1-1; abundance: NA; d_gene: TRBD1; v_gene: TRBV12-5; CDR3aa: CASGDRGRRTEAFF; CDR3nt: TGTGCTAGTGGAGACAGGGGACGGAGGACTGAAGCTTTCTTT
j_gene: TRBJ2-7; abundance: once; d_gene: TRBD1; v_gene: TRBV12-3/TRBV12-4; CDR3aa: CASSGTGGSYEQYF; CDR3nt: TGTGCCAGCAGCGGGACAGGGGGCTCCTACGAGCAGTACTTC
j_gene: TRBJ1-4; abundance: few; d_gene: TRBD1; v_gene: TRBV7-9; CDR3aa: CASSLDVGTGGEKLFF; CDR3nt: TGTGCCAGCAGCTTAGACGTTGGGACAGGAGGGGAAAAACTGTTTTTT
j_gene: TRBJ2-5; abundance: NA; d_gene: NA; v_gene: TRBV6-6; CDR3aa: CASSYSPSGTQYF; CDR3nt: TGTGCCAGCAGTTACTCCCCAAGTGGGACCCAGTACTTC
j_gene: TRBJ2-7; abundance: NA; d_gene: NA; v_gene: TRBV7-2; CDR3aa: CASSLNTDYYNEQYF; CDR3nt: TGTGCCAGCAGCCTAAATACAGATTACTACAATGAGCAGTACTTC
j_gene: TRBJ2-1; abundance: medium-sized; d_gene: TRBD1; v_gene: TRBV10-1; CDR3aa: CASATGQGRNEQFF; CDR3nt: TGCGCCAGCGCCACAGGACAGGGAAGAAATGAGCAGTTCTTC
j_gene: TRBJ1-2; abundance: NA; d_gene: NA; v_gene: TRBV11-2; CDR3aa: CASSQDTPGNYGYTF; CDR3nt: TGTGCCAGCAGCCAGGACACTCCCGGCAACTATGGCTACACCTTC
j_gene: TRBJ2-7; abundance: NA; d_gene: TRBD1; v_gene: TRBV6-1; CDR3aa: CASSDAGGVNEQYF; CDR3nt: TGTGCCAGCAGTGACGCAGGGGGTGTCAACGAGCAGTACTTC
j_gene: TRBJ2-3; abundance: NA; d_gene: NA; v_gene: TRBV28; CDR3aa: CASSLQGSVSDTQYF; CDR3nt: TGTGCCAGCAGTTTACAGGGATCCGTCTCAGATACGCAGTATTTT
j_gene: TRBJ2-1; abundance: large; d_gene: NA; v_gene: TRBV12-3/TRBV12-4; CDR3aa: CASSYVSSYNEQFF; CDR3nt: TGTGCCAGCAGTTACGTCAGCTCCTACAATGAGCAGTTCTTC
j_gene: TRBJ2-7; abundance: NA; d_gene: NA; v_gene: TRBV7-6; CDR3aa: CASSLRGQNSYEQYF; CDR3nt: TGTGCCAGCAGCTTGAGGGGCCAGAACAGCTACGAGCAGTACTTC
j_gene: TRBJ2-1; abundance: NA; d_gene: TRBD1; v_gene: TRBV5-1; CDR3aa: CASSHDRGDNEQFF; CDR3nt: TGCGCCAGCAGCCACGACAGGGGCGACAATGAGCAGTTCTTC
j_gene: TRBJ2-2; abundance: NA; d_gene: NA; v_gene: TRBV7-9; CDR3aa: CASSRGQNGGELFF; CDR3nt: TGTGCCAGCAGCCGAGGACAGAACGGAGGGGAGCTGTTTTTT
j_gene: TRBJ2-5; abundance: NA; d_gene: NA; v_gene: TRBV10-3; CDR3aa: CAISAGRDETQYF; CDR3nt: TGTGCCATCAGTGCCGGCAGAGATGAGACCCAGTACTTC
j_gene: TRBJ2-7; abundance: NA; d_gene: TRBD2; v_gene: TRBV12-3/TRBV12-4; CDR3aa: CASRQGLAGGYEQYF; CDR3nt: TGTGCCAGCAGGCAGGGACTAGCGGGAGGCTACGAGCAGTACTTC
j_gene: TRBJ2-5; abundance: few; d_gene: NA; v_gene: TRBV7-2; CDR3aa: CASSFFGEETQYF; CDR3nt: TGTGCCAGCAGCTTTTTTGGGGAAGAGACCCAGTACTTC
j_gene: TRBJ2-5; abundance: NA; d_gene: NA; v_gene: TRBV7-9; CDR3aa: CASSLPRVETQYF; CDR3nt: TGTGCCAGCAGCTTACCTAGGGTTGAGACCCAGTACTTC